Following are 26 T cell receptor beta chains from one sample sequenced in a study of shared clonotypes between healthy human individuals. Data came from immunoSEQ multiplex PCR; TCRdb stores just in-frame clones and leaves some out. The data show millions of clones, over 90% seen once. Sequencing was performed on naive CD4+ T cells from PBMCs. Subset meaning: CD45RA+ positively selected. These receptors came from a man between 18 and 35 years old in good health. Some clones in this sample may be carry-over from other donors' samples.

The count of this clone is one. The chain carries TRBV28 and TRBJ2-7, with D possibly TRBD2 on 7 matching bases. The V and J ends lost 5 bases and 4 bases respectively, with 18 bases between them. The CDR3 runs to 15 residues. CDR1 and CDR2 from the germline V gene are MDHEN and SYDVKM. CDR3: CASSGAQGRGYEQYF. As DNA, the CDR3 is TGTGCCAGCAGTGGTGCTCAGGGGAGGGGTTACGAGCAGTACTTC.

This clone showed up just a few times. The genes are TRBV7-9 and TRBJ1-2; TRBD1 might be the D (5 bases). V was trimmed by 5 bases and J by 7 bases, leaving 14 bases between them. CDR1 is SEHNR and CDR2 is FQNEAQ in the germline V gene (reference sequence). The length of the CDR3 is 13 residues. The CDR3 DNA is TGTGCCAGCAGCATCCCAGGGATACGTGGCTACACCTTC. This codes for CASSIPGIRGYTF.

CDR3 loop: CARLADDNEQFF. The CDR3 DNA is TGTGCCAGACTAGCGGACGACAATGAGCAGTTCTTC. V is TRBV6-4 and J is TRBJ2-1; 8 nucleotides match TRBD2. The CDR3 has 12 residues. Losses at the gene ends were 9 bases for V and 5 bases for J; bases not matched to a gene: 3. The germline V gene has CDR1 MRHNA and CDR2 SNTAGT.

V is TRBV6-5 and J is TRBJ1-3, with D perhaps matching TRBD1 (5 bases). Germline V CDR1 and CDR2: MNHEY, SVGAGI. The ends were cut back, 10 bases at V and 0 bases at J, with 16 bases in the middle. There are 15 residues in the CDR3. The CDR3 sequence is CATTRGVDSGNTIYF. CDR3 nucleotide sequence: TGTGCCACAACACGAGGGGTCGACTCTGGAAACACCATATATTTT.

In its sample, this clone was seen a few times. The rearrangement links TRBV28 to TRBJ1-1; D remains unclear. Per the germline V gene, CDR1 is MDHEN and CDR2 is SYDVKM. Trimming removed 8 bases at V and 8 bases at J, with 9 bases between. The CDR3 contains 10 residues. DNA of the CDR3: TGTGCCAGCGAGAGTAGGGAAGCTTTCTTT. Its protein product is CASESREAFF. Drawing the rest from reference TRBV28 and TRBJ1-1, the complete variable domain is DVKVTQSSRYLVKRTGEKVFLECVQDMDHENMFWYRQDPGLGLRLIYFSYDVKMKEKGDIPEGYSVSREKKERFSLILESASTNQTSMYLCASESREAFFGQGTRLTVV.

This chain uses TRBV6-5 with TRBJ2-7, with 7 bases identical to TRBD2. The CDR3 has 13 amino acids. The germline gives CDR1 MNHEY, CDR2 SVGAGI. The ends lost 6 bases at V and 2 bases at J; junction bases unmatched: 4. CDR3 residues: CASRVRGAYEQYF. The CDR3 DNA is TGTGCCAGCAGGGTCCGGGGGGCCTACGAGCAGTACTTC.

The chain carries TRBV2 and TRBJ1-1, with D tentatively TRBD1 (5 bases). This CDR3 has 14 residues. CDR1 is SNHLY and CDR2 is FYNNEI in the germline V gene. The germline V and J ends were trimmed by 8 bases and 5 bases, with 18 bases remaining between them. This CDR3 reads CASSARSGGTEAFF. The DNA of the CDR3 is TGTGCCAGCTCAGCCAGGTCCGGGGGAACTGAAGCTTTCTTT.

The chain carries TRBV6-5 and TRBJ2-1; 10 bases are a match to TRBD2. Looked up from germline, CDR1 is MNHEY and CDR2 is SVGAGI. The V gene end was trimmed by 0 bases and the J gene end by 8 bases; junction bases not matched to a gene: 4. The CDR3 contains 15 residues. The CDR3 coding sequence is TGTGCCAGCAGTTACTCTAGCGGGAGGTTCGATGAGCAGTTCTTC. Protein sequence: CASSYSSGRFDEQFF.

Only one count was recorded for this clone. Other DNA sequences in this sample translate to the same CDR3. This rearrangement joins TRBV9 to TRBJ2-7; TRBD1 is a possible D gene (6 bases). This CDR3 region has 14 residues. The V gene lost 2 bases and the J gene lost 0 bases, with 9 bases spanning the gap. In germline, CDR1 is SGDLS, CDR2 YYNGEE. The CDR3 sequence: CASSVTGSSYEQYF. The CDR3 DNA reads as TGTGCCAGCAGCGTTACAGGGAGCTCCTACGAGCAGTACTTC.

As to this clone: Other DNA sequences in the same sample also yield this CDR3. The V and J genes are TRBV4-3 and TRBJ2-5, with TRBD1 matching 7 bases. CDR1 is LGHNA, CDR2 YSLEER, per germline. The CDR3 spans 13 residues. Germline trimming cut 0 bases from V and 5 bases from J; bases unmatched to any gene: 0. The CDR3 protein is CASSQDRGETQYF. In nucleotides, the CDR3 is TGCGCCAGCAGCCAAGACAGGGGGGAGACCCAGTACTTC.

As to this clone: Relative to the germline gene, one junction end is altered; a read error may explain this. The CDR3 nucleotides read TGTGCCAGCAGCTCGGACACGGGCACTGATACGCAGTATTTT. Its protein is CASSSDTGTDTQYF. V gene TRBV7-8 combines with J gene TRBJ2-3; D is perhaps TRBD1 (5 bases). CDR1 and CDR2 (germline): SGHVS, FQNEAQ. The CDR3 covers 14 residues.

The chain joins TRBV18 to TRBJ1-1; 10 nucleotides align to TRBD1. The CDR3 extends over 16 amino acids. The germline gives CDR1 KGHSH, CDR2 LQKENI. With V trimmed by 4 bases and J by 4 bases, 9 bases remained unmatched. CDR3 nucleotides: TGTGCCAGCTCACAAGGGACAGGGGATTCGAGCACTGAAGCTTTCTTT. Amino acids: CASSQGTGDSSTEAFF. The full variable domain, completed using reference TRBV18 and TRBJ1-1, is NAGVMQNPRHLVRRRGQEARLRCSPMKGHSHVYWYRQLPEEGLKFMVYLQKENIIDESGMPKERFSAEFPKEGPSILRIQQVVRGDSAAYFCASSQGTGDSSTEAFFGQGTRLTVV.

The rearrangement links TRBV2 to TRBJ2-3, with 10 bases that match TRBD1. CDR3 size: 13 residues. Germline loops: CDR1 SNHLY, CDR2 FYNNEI. The trim removed 7 bases at V and 5 bases at J, leaving 3 bases unmatched. The CDR3 loop reads CASKGQGLDTQYF. The CDR3 DNA reads as TGTGCCAGCAAGGGACAGGGGTTAGATACGCAGTATTTT.

This chain uses TRBV6-5 with TRBJ2-7; unclear D gene. Trimming stripped 6 bases from V and 12 bases from J, with 15 bases between. The CDR3 totals 11 residues. Per the germline V gene, CDR1 is MNHEY and CDR2 is SVGAGI. In DNA, the CDR3 is TGTGCCAGCAGGGGCCGTAGCCCTCTGTACTTC. It specifies CASRGRSPLYF.

The chain carries TRBV7-2 and TRBJ1-1; maybe TRBD1 (6 bases). Trimming shortened V by 1 base and J by 8 bases, and 17 bases separated the two germline ends. The CDR3 consists of 15 residues. Germline CDR1 SGHTA, CDR2 FQGNSA. The DNA for the CDR3 is TGTGCCAGCAGCTTAGTTGTAACAGGGTCCTTAGAAGCTTTCTTT. It is translated as CASSLVVTGSLEAFF.

The chain joins TRBV7-9 to TRBJ1-4, with unresolved D. CDR3 size: 14 residues. The V end was cut by 5 bases, the J end by 5 bases, with 12 bases between. Germline CDR1 reads SEHNR; CDR2 reads FQNEAQ (reference sequence). The CDR3, as DNA: TGTGCCAGCAGCCGAGAGACTTTGAATGAAAAACTGTTTTTT. Translated, it gives CASSRETLNEKLFF.

The chain recombines TRBV4-3 with TRBJ2-3; 7 bases map to TRBD2. There are 15 residues in the CDR3. V lost 4 bases to trimming and J lost 0 bases; unmatched junction nucleotides: 4. The germline CDR1 and CDR2 sequences are LGHNA and YSLEER. CDR3: CASSLGRVSTDTQYF. For the CDR3, the DNA is TGCGCCAGCAGCCTGGGGAGGGTCAGCACAGATACGCAGTATTTT.

In its sample, this clone was seen once. The chain recombines TRBV28 with TRBJ2-5, with unresolved D. Germline V lookup: CDR1 MDHEN, CDR2 SYDVKM. The CDR3 runs to 13 residues. Trimming left V 6 bases short and J 5 bases short, with 13 bases between. The CDR3 spells CASRPPGRETQYF. CDR3 in DNA: TGTGCCAGCAGGCCACCCGGCCGGGAGACCCAGTACTTC.

This clone was observed once. The chain has TRBV11-2 and TRBJ2-1; D remains ambiguous. Trimming removed 3 bases from V and 10 bases from J, with 10 bases in between. The germline CDR1 and CDR2 sequences are SGHAT and FQNNGV. This CDR3 region has 12 residues. As DNA, the CDR3 is TGTGCCAGCAGCTTGACCTTTTCGGAGCAGTTCTTC. This sequence encodes CASSLTFSEQFF.

The V and J genes are TRBV7-8 and TRBJ2-1, with no clear D. The CDR3 is 12 amino acids. Germline lookup yields CDR1 SGHVS and CDR2 FQNEAQ. Between the trimmed V and J ends, which lost 5 bases and 9 bases, there was a span of 11 bases. The CDR3 here is CASSATFGEQFF. CDR3 nucleotides: TGTGCCAGCAGCGCTACCTTCGGTGAGCAGTTCTTC.

The J gene is TRBJ1-1, the V gene TRBV6-5; D is ambiguous. This CDR3 has 14 amino acids. Germline V lookup: CDR1 MNHEY, CDR2 SVGAGI. V was trimmed by 2 bases and J by 2 bases, leaving 9 bases between them. The CDR3 coding sequence is TGTGCCAGCAGTTACGACCTACCTAACACTGAAGCTTTCTTT. Residues: CASSYDLPNTEAFF.

The count of this clone is one. The same CDR3 can be traced to other DNA sequences in this sample. The chain is built from TRBV28 and TRBJ2-5; D is possibly TRBD1 or TRBD2 (5 bases each). The ends were cut back, 1 base at V and 2 bases at J, with 8 bases in the middle. Looked up from germline, CDR1 is MDHEN and CDR2 is SYDVKM. This CDR3 spans 14 amino acids. The CDR3 DNA follows: TGTGCCAGCAGTTTATCCGGGGCACAAGAGACCCAGTACTTC. Protein: CASSLSGAQETQYF.

V and J are TRBV6-5 and TRBJ2-3, with D perhaps TRBD1 (5 bases). V was clipped by 7 bases and J by 8 bases, with 10 bases between them. Germline CDR1 reads MNHEY; CDR2 reads SVGAGI. This CDR3 region has 11 residues. The CDR3 loop is CASTQGVTQYF. DNA for the CDR3: TGTGCCAGCACTCAAGGGGTTACGCAGTATTTT.

As concerns this clone: The same CDR3 also results from other DNA sequences found in this sample. The rearrangement uses TRBV7-9 and TRBJ1-3; D is undetermined. Trimming left V 3 bases short and J 1 base short, with 4 bases between. Germline CDR1 reads SEHNR; CDR2 reads FQNEAQ (reference sequence). This CDR3 contains 13 residues. The CDR3 nucleotides read TGTGCCAGCAGCTTTGCGTCTGGAAACACCATATATTTT. Translating gives CASSFASGNTIYF.

The gene calls are TRBV28 and TRBJ2-5, with D tentatively TRBD1 (5 bases). The CDR3 runs to 13 residues. CDR1 and CDR2 from the germline V gene are MDHEN and SYDVKM. The germline V and J ends were trimmed by 10 bases and 4 bases, with 16 bases remaining between them. Here the CDR3 DNA reads TGTGCCACCTCTCCCCAGGGTCGAGAGACCCAGTACTTC. Its translation is CATSPQGRETQYF.

This sequence joins TRBV15 and TRBJ2-5; D not resolved. With 1 base removed from V and 5 bases from J, the gap between germline ends came to 11 bases. The CDR3 is 14 amino acids. Germline V gives CDR1 LNHNV, CDR2 YYDKDF (reference sequence). The chain's CDR3 is CATSRGSGRETQYF. The CDR3 DNA reads as TGTGCCACCAGCAGAGGATCGGGCAGGGAGACCCAGTACTTC.